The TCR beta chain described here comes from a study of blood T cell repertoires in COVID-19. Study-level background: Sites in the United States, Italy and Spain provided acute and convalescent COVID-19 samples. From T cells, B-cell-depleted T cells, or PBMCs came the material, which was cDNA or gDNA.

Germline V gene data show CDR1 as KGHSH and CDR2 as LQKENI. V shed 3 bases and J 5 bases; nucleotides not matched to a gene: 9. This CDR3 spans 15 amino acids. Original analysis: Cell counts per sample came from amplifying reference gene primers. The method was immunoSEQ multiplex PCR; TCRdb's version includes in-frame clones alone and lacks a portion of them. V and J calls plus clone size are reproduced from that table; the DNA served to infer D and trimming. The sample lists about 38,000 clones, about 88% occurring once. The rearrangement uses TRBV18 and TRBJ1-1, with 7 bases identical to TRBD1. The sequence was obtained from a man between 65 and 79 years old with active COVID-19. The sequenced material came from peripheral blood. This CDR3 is CASSPQRQGVTEAFF. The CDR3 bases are TGTGCCAGCTCACCGCAGCGACAGGGTGTGACTGAAGCTTTCTTT.